The 8 T cell receptor beta chains given below trace back to one sample, sequenced in a study of control samples from healthy donors and cancer patients. TCRdb's copy holds only in-frame clones and misses some; the assay was immunoSEQ multiplex PCR. The table includes under 300,000 clones, approximately 80% detected once. The sample consisted of PBMCs. These receptors were collected from an older woman with lung cancer.

V and J are TRBV2 and TRBJ2-5; TRBD1 is a possible D gene (6 bases). Trimming pared 5 bases from V and 5 bases from J, leaving 15 bases between. This CDR3 is 14 amino acids long. Germline assignment: CDR1 SNHLY and CDR2 FYNNEI. The CDR3 here is CASSYTGLGETQYF. DNA of the CDR3: TGTGCCAGCAGTTACACAGGGCTCGGGGAGACCCAGTACTTC.

This clone appeared a few times. The CDR3 loop is CASSLRDQGPYF. CDR3 nucleotides: TGTGCCAGCAGTTTGCGGGACCAGGGGCCGTACTTC. The chain links TRBV12-3 or TRBV12-4 to TRBJ2-4; D tentatively fits TRBD1 or TRBD2 (6 bases each). The CDR3 contains 12 residues. Trimming removed 3 bases at V and 15 bases at J, with 15 bases between.

The CDR3 region is CASSPGLAGSSYEQYF. The CDR3 DNA is TGTGCCAGCAGTCCGGGACTAGCGGGGAGCTCCTACGAGCAGTACTTC. This chain links TRBV6-6 with TRBJ2-7; TRBD2 matches 13 bases. CDR3 length: 16 residues. V gave up 5 bases and J gave up 0 bases; unmatched junction bases: 4. CDR1 is MNHNY, CDR2 SVGAGI, per germline (reference sequence).

The chain recombines TRBV19 with TRBJ2-5, with TRBD1 as a possible D gene (6 bases). The CDR3 is 15 amino acids. Trimming stripped 5 bases from V and 2 bases from J, with 15 bases between. The germline gives CDR1 LNHDA, CDR2 SQIVND (reference sequence). CDR3 sequence (DNA): TGTGCCAGTAGTCGGACAGCTATCGAACAAGAGACCCAGTACTTC. The encoded protein is CASSRTAIEQETQYF.

This clone was counted once. This chain joins TRBV6-5 and TRBJ2-5; a weak D match, TRBD2 (5 bases). Germline CDR1 and CDR2: MNHEY and SVGAGI. This CDR3 has 13 amino acids. V shed 4 bases and J shed 3 bases, with 9 bases lying between them. The CDR3 region has the DNA TGTGCCAGCAGTTTCTTCGGGGAAGAGACCCAGTACTTC. It specifies CASSFFGEETQYF.

The V gene is TRBV3-1 (or the pseudogene TRBV3-2), the J gene TRBJ2-1; 14 bases map to TRBD2. This CDR3 has 16 residues. Trimming took 0 bases from V and 7 from J; bases not matched to a gene: 2. Germline V lookup: CDR1 LGHDT, CDR2 YNNKEL (reference sequence). This CDR3 reads CASSQDGLAGGNEQFF. The CDR3, as DNA: TGTGCCAGCAGCCAAGACGGACTAGCGGGGGGTAATGAGCAGTTCTTC.

The genes are TRBV9 and TRBJ2-1; 8 positions match TRBD2. The CDR3 runs to 19 residues. J lost 0 bases, V lost 4 bases, and 15 bases had no gene match. Germline-derived CDR1 and CDR2 are SGDLS and YYNGEE. This CDR3 is CASSPAAGTRGTSYNEQFF. In nucleotides, the CDR3 is TGTGCCAGCAGCCCCGCGGCCGGGACTAGGGGGACCTCCTACAATGAGCAGTTCTTC.

This clone appeared a few times. This CDR3 is also generated by other DNA sequences in the sample. This chain's CDR3 is CASSELTSTDTQYF. The DNA of the CDR3 is TGTGCCAGCAGTGAACTTACGAGCACAGATACGCAGTATTTT. The V and J genes are TRBV2 and TRBJ2-3; D is undetermined. V was trimmed by 2 bases and J by 0 bases, leaving 6 bases between them. Germline CDR1 and CDR2: SNHLY and FYNNEI. The length of the CDR3 is 14 residues.